This T cell receptor beta chain was retrieved from a study of blood T cell repertoires in COVID-19 (dated by TCRdb to 2020 to 2022). About the full investigation: The collaborator samples originated in the United States, Italy and Spain and spanned the acute and convalescent phases of COVID-19. The samples were drawn from two sources: the first 160 participants of the ongoing ImmuneRACE study, and 1,000 to 1,500 subjects contributed by 6 global collaborators. The material from the prospective study consisted of cDNA or gDNA derived from T cells, B-cell-depleted T cells, or PBMCs. A freely available public database, intended as a resource for researchers studying the immune response to SARS-CoV-2, is where the repertoires were released. The dataset comprised deeply sampled blood TCRbeta repertoires from subjects exposed to, actively infected with, or recovered from COVID-19. HLA class I and class II types, where available, came from metadata supplied by the sample provider rather than from assay-based typing. The sample metadata nearly always contained a de-identified subject ID, COVID-19 status, age in years and sex.

In Seattle, one collaborating source enrolled patients while the infection was active and tracked those patients longitudinally over the course of disease. Whole blood was collected in K2EDTA tubes by collaborating institutions according to the institutions' own protocols. For TCRbeta analysis, collaborators shipped samples in one of three forms: frozen whole blood, isolated PBMCs, or DNA extracted from either of those sample types. The germline V gene provides CDR1 SGHTA and CDR2 FQGNSA. V loses 5 bases of germline sequence and J loses 0 bases, and the interval between the two ends is 10 bases. Spanning cysteine to phenylalanine, the CDR3 consists of 14 amino acids. CDR3 DNA is the only sequence kept; it has 42 bases, read in frame from the first base. Note on this clone: Its antigen has not been determined. The input lacks base qualities; no much larger clone sits a single base away.

TCRbeta CDR3 regions were amplified from genomic DNA by means of the immunoSEQ Assay, a bias-controlled multiplex PCR. As for the authors' bioinformatics: Within the assay, amplification of reference gene primers was used to estimate how many nucleated cells each sample contained. To quantify the absolute abundance of each unique TCRbeta CDR3 rearrangement, sequence reads were collapsed and filtered. For each sample, productive Simpson clonality was calculated as the square root of Simpson's diversity index over productive rearrangements. The immuneACCESS repertoire file appears here via TCRdb, limited to in-frame rearrangements. These files lack a portion of the clones; in checked studies, under half of the deficit traces to unresolved V genes, and the cause of the others is not known. The DNA gave D and trimming, while V, J and clone size come from that table. The sample table lists more than 300,000 clones, roughly 90% of them with a count of one. The top ten hold around 0.93% of the sample.

Broad study findings and their caveats: The amount of clinical and demographic metadata varied by source and participant and was provided uncurated.

The TCR comes from a woman between 40 and 50 years old with COVID-19, enrolled during active disease. The chain is assembled from TRBV7-2 and TRBJ1-1; too little of a D gene remains to name it. The sequencing input was peripheral blood. Read as DNA, the sequence is TGTGCCAGCAGCCCGTTAGTCATGAACACTGAAGCTTTCTTT. Translation gives CASSPLVMNTEAFF.